This T cell receptor beta chain is from a study of cytomegalovirus exposure and HLA in healthy donors. Study-level results: For most TCR sequences rarity was the rule, although some public TCRs occurred in many donors. Later work found most CMV-associated TCR beta chains apparently HLA-restricted. 87-base-pair reads could not separate some V segments, including TRBV6-2 and TRBV6-3. The study labeled roughly 160 TCR beta chains cytomegalovirus-associated.

The study ran its PCR with 60 Vbeta and 13 Jbeta primers. Generated by immunoSEQ multiplex PCR, the TCRdb table keeps only in-frame clones and is missing some. The sample has 70,000 to 95,000 clones, approximately 80% seen once. In regard to this clone: The antigen is not known.

J was trimmed by 4 bases and V by 4 bases; bases with no gene match: 15. This CDR3 contains 19 residues. Germline CDR1 and CDR2: SGHVS and FNYEAQ. Sequencing was done on a sample of PBMCs. This chain links TRBV7-6 with TRBJ2-7; 14 bases agree with TRBD2. This TCR derives from a young man in good health and CMV-seropositive. The CDR3 reads CASSSTKPGLAGDMYEQYF. CDR3 bases: TGTGCCAGCAGCTCAACTAAGCCGGGACTAGCGGGAGACATGTACGAGCAGTACTTC.